The 23 T cell receptor beta chains below were found in one sample sequenced in a study of blood T cell repertoires in COVID-19. The method was immunoSEQ multiplex PCR; TCRdb's version includes in-frame clones alone and lacks a portion of them. The repertoire holds about 80,000 clones, 91% seen once, with roughly 2% in the top ten. The material sequenced was peripheral blood. Source of these receptors: a woman in her fifties or sixties in a cohort sampled during active COVID-19.

This clone has a single count. V gene TRBV5-1 combines with J gene TRBJ2-7, with 10 bases that match TRBD1. Germline V lookup: CDR1 SGHRS, CDR2 YFSETQ. The CDR3 consists of 15 residues. V was clipped by 8 bases and J by 4 bases; unmatched bases: 12. The CDR3 loop is CASGDRTGGIYEQYF. The DNA for the CDR3 is TGCGCCAGTGGGGACCGGACAGGGGGAATATACGAGCAGTACTTC.

The chain couples TRBV5-1 to TRBJ1-5, with TRBD1 matching over 11 bases. V lost 4 bases and J lost 0; bases outside the gene matches: 15. Germline loops: CDR1 SGHRS, CDR2 YFSETQ. CDR3 length equals 20 residues. CDR3 sequence reads: CASSSYGTGGSLLSNQPQHF. The DNA for the CDR3 is TGCGCCAGCAGCAGCTACGGGACAGGGGGATCTCTTCTTAGCAATCAGCCCCAGCATTTT.

The rearrangement links TRBV10-2 to TRBJ2-3, with 8 bases lining up with TRBD2. This CDR3 comprises 15 residues. The V gene end was trimmed by 6 bases and the J gene end by 5 bases; junction bases not matched to a gene: 10. Per germline, CDR1 WSHSY and CDR2 SAAADI. Here the CDR3 DNA reads TGCGCCAGCAGACCACCGGGGACTAGAGAAGATACGCAGTATTTT. Protein: CASRPPGTREDTQYF.

This clone was seen a single time. CDR3 in DNA: TGTGCCAGCAGCTTAGGACTATATAGCAATCAGCCCCAGCATTTT. Its protein product is CASSLGLYSNQPQHF. The chain recombines TRBV3-1 (or the pseudogene TRBV3-2) with TRBJ1-5; no reliable D call. Germline CDR1 is LGHDT and CDR2 is YNNKEL (reference sequence). CDR3 size: 15 residues. V lost 5 bases and J 0 bases, leaving 11 bases between the germline ends.

CDR3 residues: CASSYLGASGRYEQYF. Here the CDR3 DNA reads TGTGCCAGCAGTTACCTGGGGGCTAGCGGGAGGTACGAGCAGTACTTC. The V gene is TRBV6-5, the J gene TRBJ2-7, with 11 bases fitting TRBD2. V lost 2 bases and J lost 4; bases outside the gene matches: 7. The germline V gene encodes CDR1 MNHEY and CDR2 SVGAGI. There are 16 residues in the CDR3.

The rearrangement uses TRBV6-5 and TRBJ2-5; possibly TRBD1 for D (7 bases). The CDR3 length is 15 residues. The germline V gene encodes CDR1 MNHEY and CDR2 SVGAGI. V was cut by 6 bases and J by 2 bases, with 16 bases left in between. This CDR3 is CASRRQQGGQETQYF. In DNA form, the CDR3 reads TGTGCCAGCAGACGGCAGCAGGGGGGTCAAGAGACCCAGTACTTC.

The J gene is TRBJ2-7, the V gene TRBV3-1 (or the pseudogene TRBV3-2); D is perhaps TRBD1 (6 bases). CDR1 and CDR2 (germline): LGHDT, YNNKEL (reference sequence). Trimming removed 4 bases from V and 2 bases from J, with 18 bases in between. The CDR3 is 16 amino acids. The CDR3 here is CASSRYQGLGTYEQYF. The DNA of the CDR3 is TGTGCCAGCAGCCGCTATCAGGGGCTAGGAACCTACGAGCAGTACTTC.

CDR3 region: CASSSTGTEQYF. The DNA of the CDR3 is TGTGCCAGCTCATCGACAGGGACCGAGCAGTACTTC. The chain uses TRBV18 and TRBJ2-7; 7 positions match TRBD1. This CDR3 region has 12 residues. With 5 bases clipped from V and 6 bases from J, the junction kept 4 bases outside the gene matches. Germline V gives CDR1 KGHSH, CDR2 LQKENI.

The chain links TRBV10-2 to TRBJ1-1; D possibly corresponds to TRBD1 (5 bases). This CDR3 has 13 residues. The germline V and J ends were trimmed by 10 bases and 2 bases, with 14 bases remaining between them. Germline V gives CDR1 WSHSY, CDR2 SAAADI. This CDR3 is CATAWGGNTEAFF. CDR3 bases: TGCGCCACCGCCTGGGGGGGAAACACTGAAGCTTTCTTT.

V and J are TRBV9 and TRBJ1-1, with D unresolved. The V gene lost 4 bases and the J gene lost 0 bases, with 16 bases spanning the gap. CDR3 length: 16 residues. The germline gives CDR1 SGDLS, CDR2 YYNGEE. The CDR3 loop is CASSSGLLHMNTEAFF. CDR3 coding DNA: TGTGCCAGCAGCTCTGGACTGCTACACATGAACACTGAAGCTTTCTTT.

J is TRBJ2-3 and V is TRBV11-3; possibly TRBD1 for D (6 bases). Germline CDR1 is SGHNT and CDR2 is YENEEA. V shed 4 bases and J shed 2 bases, with 13 bases lying between them. CDR3 size: 15 residues. The CDR3 spells CASSSSTGLTDTQYF. The CDR3 bases are TGTGCCAGCAGCTCATCGACAGGCCTCACAGATACGCAGTATTTT.

In its sample, this clone was seen once. The V call is TRBV19, the J call TRBJ2-7, with TRBD2 as a possible D gene (5 bases). The germline CDR1 and CDR2 sequences are LNHDA and SQIVND (reference sequence). The CDR3 has 13 amino acids. V lost 4 bases and J 6 bases, leaving 13 bases between the germline ends. The CDR3 spells CASSTSSRGEQYF. As DNA, the CDR3 is TGTGCCAGTAGTACCTCCTCCCGGGGCGAGCAGTACTTC. The variable domain in full, with the rest retrieved from reference TRBV19 and TRBJ2-7, is DGGITQSPKYLFRKEGQNVTLSCEQNLNHDAMYWYRQDPGQGLRLIYYSQIVNDFQKGDIAEGYSVSREKKESFPLTVTSAQKNPTAFYLCASSTSSRGEQYFGPGTRLTVT.

The gene calls are TRBV28 and TRBJ1-5; 7 bases agree with TRBD1. Germline trimming cut 7 bases from V and 5 bases from J; bases unmatched to any gene: 5. This CDR3 contains 13 residues. Germline values: CDR1 MDHEN, CDR2 SYDVKM. In DNA, the CDR3 is TGTGCCAGCACTAGACAGGGAGATCAGCCCCAGCATTTT. This translates into CASTRQGDQPQHF.

The rearrangement joins TRBV5-1 to TRBJ2-7, with TRBD1 identical over 8 bases. Per the germline V gene, CDR1 is SGHRS and CDR2 is YFSETQ. V lost 5 bases and J lost 6; bases outside the gene matches: 10. This CDR3 has 14 residues. The CDR3 nucleotides are TGCGCCAGCAGGTCCGGGACAGGAGGTATCGAGCAGTACTTC. This encodes CASRSGTGGIEQYF.

The chain links TRBV9 to TRBJ2-1; the match to TRBD2 covers 7 bases. V dropped 3 bases and J dropped 1; count of bases not matched to a gene: 7. CDR1 is SGDLS, CDR2 YYNGEE, per germline. There are 16 residues in the CDR3. CDR3 loop: CASSALGEGSYNEQFF. The CDR3 nucleotides read TGTGCCAGCAGCGCACTCGGGGAGGGATCCTACAATGAGCAGTTCTTC.

The chain recombines TRBV12-3 or TRBV12-4 with TRBJ2-7; possible D gene TRBD2, 5 bases. The CDR3 is 13 amino acids. Trimming left V 4 bases short and J 5 bases short, with 12 bases between. CDR3 loop: CASSWALRDEQYF. In DNA form, the CDR3 reads TGTGCCAGCAGTTGGGCCCTGAGGGACGAGCAGTACTTC.

The V and J genes are TRBV2 and TRBJ2-7; 8 nucleotides align to TRBD1. Germline-derived CDR1 and CDR2 are SNHLY and FYNNEI. The V segment lost 8 bases and the J segment 0 bases; nucleotides outside the gene matches: 3. The CDR3 runs 13 residues. CDR3 amino acids: CASLGTGSYEQYF. In nucleotides, the CDR3 is TGTGCCAGCTTGGGGACAGGCTCCTACGAGCAGTACTTC. The full variable domain, rest sourced from reference TRBV2 and TRBJ2-7, is EPEVTQTPSHQVTQMGQEVILRCVPISNHLYFYWYRQILGQKVEFLVSFYNNEISEKSEIFDDQFSVERPDGSNFTLKIRSTKLEDSAMYFCASLGTGSYEQYFGPGTRLTVT.

This chain connects TRBV28 to TRBJ1-1; D is unclear. The V end lost 1 base, the J end lost 5 bases, and 14 bases lay between the germline ends. Germline V gene lookup returns CDR1 MDHEN and CDR2 SYDVKM. This CDR3 spans 15 amino acids. The CDR3 nucleotides read TGTGCCAGCAGTTTATCTCAGGTAGCGAGGACTGAAGCTTTCTTT. Translating gives CASSLSQVARTEAFF.

The sample holds one count of this clone. The chain has TRBV4-1 and TRBJ2-2, with D tentatively TRBD2 (6 bases). This CDR3 has 17 residues. Trimming pared 1 base from V and 5 bases from J, leaving 17 bases between. Germline V gives CDR1 MGHRA, CDR2 YSYEKL. The DNA of the CDR3 is TGCGCCAGCAGCCAAGCAGGTGGGGGGTTAGGTACCGGGGAGCTGTTTTTT. The encoded protein is CASSQAGGGLGTGELFF.

V is TRBV10-1 and J is TRBJ2-1, with a possible D match to TRBD2 (5 bases). The CDR3 loop spans 16 amino acids. Germline CDR1 WNHNN, CDR2 SYGVQD (reference sequence). The ends were cut back, 2 bases at V and 8 bases at J, with 19 bases in the middle. The CDR3 loop is CASSEGAVSNGDEQFF. In nucleotides, the CDR3 is TGCGCCAGCAGTGAGGGAGCGGTTTCGAATGGGGATGAGCAGTTCTTC.

This clone showed up just once. This rearrangement joins TRBV7-2 to TRBJ1-5; unclear D gene. Trimming removed 2 bases at V and 2 bases at J, with 7 bases between. The CDR3 totals 14 residues. Germline CDR1 and CDR2: SGHTA and FQGNSA. CDR3 sequence reads: CASSLTQGNQPQHF. CDR3 DNA: TGTGCCAGCAGCTTAACCCAGGGCAATCAGCCCCAGCATTTT.

The rearrangement uses TRBV24-1 and TRBJ1-6, with TRBD1 matching 8 bases. With 5 bases clipped from V and 6 bases from J, the junction kept 14 bases outside the gene matches. This CDR3 comprises 18 residues. Germline CDR1 and CDR2: KGHDR and SFDVKD. CDR3 DNA sequence: TGTGCCACCAGTGTACAGGACAGGGCCGAATCTTTTAATTCACCCCTCCACTTT. Its translation: CATSVQDRAESFNSPLHF.

The chain links TRBV5-4 to TRBJ2-2, with D unclear. The V end lost 6 bases, the J end lost 1 base, and 13 bases lay between the germline ends. This CDR3 has 15 amino acids. Germline V lookup: CDR1 SGHNT, CDR2 YYREEE (reference sequence). The CDR3 region has the DNA TGTGCCAGCACCTACGAACCGAAGAACACCGGGGAGCTGTTTTTT. Its translation is CASTYEPKNTGELFF.